This is a list of T cell receptor beta chains from one sample in a study of OX40 agonist ivuxolimab in advanced cancers. Only in-frame clones appear in the TCRdb table, and some are missing; sequencing was by immunoSEQ multiplex PCR. The sample yields around 20,000 clones, about two thirds seen once. The source was CD4+ or CD8+ T cells sorted from blood, collected in a trial of the OX40 agonist ivuxolimab. These receptors were collected from an adult with an advanced solid tumor such as melanoma, head and neck, liver or kidney cancer. The CDR3 runs from the conserved cysteine through the conserved F or W. D genes are given only for firm matches. Some rows have no size entry. The others give once, few or many, or a class for an expanded clone.

cdr3_nt: TGTGCCAGCAGTGAATTGGGCAAGTCCTACGAGCAGTACTTC
cdr3_aa: CASSELGKSYEQYF
d_call: .
clone_size: .
j_call: TRBJ2-7
v_call: TRBV25-1

cdr3_nt: TGTGCCAGCAGTTACTCGGGGGTCGGCGAGCAGTACTTC
cdr3_aa: CASSYSGVGEQYF
d_call: .
clone_size: .
j_call: TRBJ2-7
v_call: TRBV6-5

cdr3_nt: TGTGCCAGCAGCGATGGGAACACCGGGGAGCTGTTTTTT
cdr3_aa: CASSDGNTGELFF
d_call: .
clone_size: .
j_call: TRBJ2-2
v_call: TRBV9

cdr3_nt: TGTGCCAGCACAGTTCTTACCCCCGGCGGATACAATGAGCAGTTCTTC
cdr3_aa: CASTVLTPGGYNEQFF
d_call: .
clone_size: .
j_call: TRBJ2-1
v_call: TRBV28

cdr3_nt: TGCGCCAGCAGCTTCCGGGACAGTGCTTCTGGACTGTTTTTT
cdr3_aa: CASSFRDSASGLFF
d_call: TRBD1
clone_size: once
j_call: TRBJ1-4
v_call: TRBV5-1

cdr3_nt: TGTGCCACCAGCAGAGGACGATTAGCGGGAGATTTACAGGTGCAGTTCTTC
cdr3_aa: CATSRGRLAGDLQVQFF
d_call: TRBD2
clone_size: .
j_call: TRBJ2-1
v_call: TRBV15

cdr3_nt: TGTGCCAGCAGCTTGACCCGCACCGGGGAGCTGTTTTTT
cdr3_aa: CASSLTRTGELFF
d_call: .
clone_size: .
j_call: TRBJ2-2
v_call: TRBV13

cdr3_nt: TGTGCCAGTAGTCCCCCCGGGATATACGAGCAGTACTTC
cdr3_aa: CASSPPGIYEQYF
d_call: .
clone_size: .
j_call: TRBJ2-7
v_call: TRBV19

cdr3_nt: TGTGCCAGCAGTCTAACAGCGTATAGCAATCAGCCCCAGCATTTT
cdr3_aa: CASSLTAYSNQPQHF
d_call: .
clone_size: .
j_call: TRBJ1-5
v_call: TRBV6-6

cdr3_nt: TGCGCCAGCAGCCTAGTAGGGGGGGGGTTCACTGAAGCTTTCTTT
cdr3_aa: CASSLVGGGFTEAFF
d_call: .
clone_size: few
j_call: TRBJ1-1
v_call: TRBV4-1

cdr3_nt: TGTGCCAGCAGTGCCCCGGGGGCGAGCGGGGACAATGAGCAGTTCTTC
cdr3_aa: CASSAPGASGDNEQFF
d_call: .
clone_size: .
j_call: TRBJ2-1
v_call: TRBV27

cdr3_nt: TGTGCCAGCAGCCAAAGTCCCCCCGGGCCAGGGACCCTCTCTGGGGCCAACGTCCTGACTTTC
cdr3_aa: CASSQSPPGPGTLSGANVLTF
d_call: .
clone_size: .
j_call: TRBJ2-6
v_call: TRBV4-2

cdr3_nt: TGTGCCAGCTCACTGGGACAGGGAAGTGGCAACACTGAAGCTTTCTTT
cdr3_aa: CASSLGQGSGNTEAFF
d_call: TRBD1
clone_size: .
j_call: TRBJ1-1
v_call: TRBV18

cdr3_nt: TGCAGCGTTGAGGGTGAAAGGGCAGGTGGCTCCTACAATGAGCAGTTCTTC
cdr3_aa: CSVEGERAGGSYNEQFF
d_call: .
clone_size: .
j_call: TRBJ2-1
v_call: TRBV29-1

cdr3_nt: TGTGCCAGCAGCTTAATTATAGCGGGAGTCGACGAGCAGTACTTC
cdr3_aa: CASSLIIAGVDEQYF
d_call: TRBD2
clone_size: .
j_call: TRBJ2-7
v_call: TRBV13

cdr3_nt: TGTGCCAGCAGCGCCTGGACTAGCGGGAGTAACGAGCAGTACTTC
cdr3_aa: CASSAWTSGSNEQYF
d_call: TRBD2
clone_size: .
j_call: TRBJ2-7
v_call: TRBV7-9

cdr3_nt: TGTGCCAGCAGGATCGGGATGACTGAAGCTTTCTTT
cdr3_aa: CASRIGMTEAFF
d_call: .
clone_size: few
j_call: TRBJ1-1
v_call: TRBV7-9

cdr3_nt: TGTGCCAGCAGCTTAGGGAGGGGCTGGCCCCAGCATTTT
cdr3_aa: CASSLGRGWPQHF
d_call: .
clone_size: .
j_call: TRBJ1-5
v_call: TRBV5-6

cdr3_nt: TGTGCCAGCGGACAGGGGCTATACGAGCAGTACTTC
cdr3_aa: CASGQGLYEQYF
d_call: TRBD1
clone_size: .
j_call: TRBJ2-7
v_call: TRBV28

cdr3_nt: TGTGCCAGCAGCGACCTGACAGGGGGCAGCCTCTACGAGCAGTACTTC
cdr3_aa: CASSDLTGGSLYEQYF
d_call: TRBD1
clone_size: few
j_call: TRBJ2-7
v_call: TRBV7-6

cdr3_nt: TGTGCCAGCAGCGGACGAGGGGAACAGGGGAACGCCTTTGGAAACACCATATATTTT
cdr3_aa: CASSGRGEQGNAFGNTIYF
d_call: TRBD1
clone_size: .
j_call: TRBJ1-3
v_call: TRBV9

cdr3_nt: TGTGCCAGCAGTATCGAGGACAGGGAGGATACGCAGTATTTT
cdr3_aa: CASSIEDREDTQYF
d_call: TRBD1
clone_size: .
j_call: TRBJ2-3
v_call: TRBV28

cdr3_nt: TGTGCCAGCAGCCCAACCGGGCCCTACGAGCAGTACTTC
cdr3_aa: CASSPTGPYEQYF
d_call: .
clone_size: .
j_call: TRBJ2-7
v_call: TRBV27

cdr3_nt: TGTGCCAGTAGTCTCGGACAGGACGGCACTGAAGCTTTCTTT
cdr3_aa: CASSLGQDGTEAFF
d_call: TRBD1
clone_size: few
j_call: TRBJ1-1
v_call: TRBV19

cdr3_nt: TGTGCCAGCAGCTATATGGAGGTATCCTCCTACGAGCAGTACTTC
cdr3_aa: CASSYMEVSSYEQYF
d_call: .
clone_size: .
j_call: TRBJ2-7
v_call: TRBV2